This T cell receptor beta chain was captured in a study of blood T cell repertoires in COVID-19. Overall study context: The samples span acute and convalescent COVID-19 from the United States, Italy and Spain.

Authors' analysis steps: From reference gene primer amplification, estimates of nucleated cell counts were derived. The data were produced by immunoSEQ multiplex PCR, yet TCRdb's version contains in-frame clones alone and is incomplete. V and J calls and clone size are given by that table; D and trimming were obtained from the DNA. The sample has 200,000 to 250,000 clones, about nine tenths seen once. The CDR3 length is 15 residues. Germline V gives CDR1 KGHDR, CDR2 SFDVKD. With 4 bases clipped from V and 3 bases from J, the junction kept 4 bases outside the gene matches. The chain joins TRBV24-1 to TRBJ2-1, with 8 bases fitting TRBD1. Sequencing used peripheral blood. This TCR was recovered from a man in his 60s who had recovered from COVID-19. The CDR3 DNA follows: TGTGCCACCAGTGACGGACAGGGTAGCTACAATGAGCAGTTCTTC. Translating gives CATSDGQGSYNEQFF.